What follows is one T cell receptor (beta chain) and its context. There is no known antigen for this receptor. Base quality data are lacking; no much larger clone is found one base away. These data originate in a study of early T cells in non-severe SARS-CoV-2 infection (dated by TCRdb to the early 2020s). With respect to the entire study: Because TCR sequencing was done on bulk RNA from unsorted whole blood, the alpha and beta chains could not be paired.

Library prep was done by 5' RACE. The instrument given in TCRdb is NextSeq 500. To correct for sequencing error and PCR bias, the TCR library protocol tagged individual cDNA molecules with unique molecular identifiers. Both TCR alpha and beta chains were sequenced, and tight co-correlation was observed between alpha and beta sequence abundances in each sample. Per the original workflow: Decombinator V4 was used to annotate TCR sequences for V gene, J gene and CDR3. Expanded TCRs were defined as changing significantly between any two time points under a Poisson model with p below 0.0001. TCR abundances were normalised to the total number of TCRs sequenced per sample and expressed as counts per million. MAIT TCRs were defined by TRAV1-2 paired with TRAJ12, TRAJ20 or TRAJ33, and iNKT TCRs by TRAV10 paired with TRAJ18. VDJdb, accessed 1 November 2021, was searched for CMV, EBV and SARS-CoV-2 annotated TCRs, excluding TCRs annotated for multiple antigens. TCRdb reanalyzed the raw reads on its own, using fastp at Q25 for trimming and MiXCR for clone calling, and kept in-frame beta chains. Entries that share a CDR3 protein sequence are merged under the most common genes and DNA. TCRdb, rather than the study authors, made the V and J calls. The sample records some 75,000 distinct CDR3 sequences, approximately 13% of which are singletons. The ten largest clonotypes hold 1.4% of the sample.

Here is what the overall study found, with its caveats: VDJdb matching was skewed toward anti-spike CD8 responses, so virus-specific expansions were likely underestimated and private and CD4 specificities were missed.

CDR1 and CDR2 are read off the germline V gene as SGHAT and FQNNGV. Trimming takes 3 bases off V and 5 bases off J; junction bases not matched to a gene: 4. The CDR3 measures 15 amino acids from cysteine to phenylalanine. CDR3 DNA only is kept here, 45 bases in frame from base 1. This was a case-control study nested in a cohort of healthcare workers in London, UK, who had nasopharyngeal swab PCR tests and blood samples taken every week. Healthcare workers were recruited during the week of the UK lockdown, between 23 and 31 March 2020, and followed weekly for up to about 15 weeks. The source is an adult who was a healthcare worker with PCR-confirmed SARS-CoV-2 infection or an uninfected control (not recorded which). Here the chain combines TRBV11-2 and TRBJ1-2; 12 middle bases align to TRBD1. Sequenced: whole blood. The CDR3 protein sequence reads: CASSFGTGGEYGYTF. The sequenced DNA: TGTGCCAGCAGCTTTGGGACAGGGGGCGAGTATGGCTACACCTTC.